Each of the 28 T cell receptor beta chains below was sequenced from the same sample in a study of shared clonotypes between healthy human individuals. Using immunoSEQ multiplex PCR, the repertoire was profiled, and TCRdb retains in-frame clones only, with some absent. The sample has a few million clones, around 95% seen once. Sequencing was performed on naive CD4+ T cells sorted from blood. Documented subset: CD45RA+ positively selected. The receptor set was obtained from a man in his late teens or twenties in good health.

This rearrangement joins TRBV12-5 to TRBJ1-5, with D unresolved. Germline assignment: CDR1 LGHNT and CDR2 FRNRAP. The V end lost 0 bases, the J end lost 3 bases, and 15 bases lay between the germline ends. There are 17 residues in the CDR3. CDR3 sequence (DNA): TGTGCTAGTGGTTTGGTACTCAGTCAGAAGTCCAATCAGCCCCAGCATTTT. Translated, it gives CASGLVLSQKSNQPQHF.

The CDR3 loop reads CASSSTGGRTEAFF. The CDR3 DNA reads TGTGCCAGCAGCTCGACAGGGGGCAGGACTGAAGCTTTCTTT. V gene TRBV7-9 combines with J gene TRBJ1-1; TRBD1 agrees at 10 bases. The CDR3 spans 14 residues. Losses at the gene ends were 4 bases for V and 5 bases for J; bases not matched to a gene: 4. Germline CDR1 reads SEHNR; CDR2 reads FQNEAQ (reference sequence). Looking up the rest from reference TRBV7-9 and TRBJ1-1 gives the full variable domain: DTGVSQNPRHKITKRGQNVTFRCDPISEHNRLYWYRQTLGQGPEFLTYFQNEAQLEKSRLLSDRFSAERPKGSFSTLEIQRTEQGDSAMYLCASSSTGGRTEAFFGQGTRLTVV.

The chain couples TRBV7-8 to TRBJ2-1; D is uncertain. CDR1 is SGHVS, CDR2 FQNEAQ, per germline. V lost 1 base and J lost 7, with 11 bases in between. The CDR3 contains 14 residues. CDR3 DNA: TGTGCCAGCAGCTTAGGACTGGGAATAAATGAGCAGTTCTTC. Its translation is CASSLGLGINEQFF.

The chain recombines TRBV18 with TRBJ2-3, with 9 positions matching TRBD1. V gave up 3 bases and J gave up 1 base; unmatched junction bases: 2. CDR1 KGHSH and CDR2 LQKENI come from the germline V gene. This CDR3 comprises 15 residues. The CDR3 region has the DNA TGTGCCAGCTCACCCGACAGGGGGGGCACAGATACGCAGTATTTT. Translation: CASSPDRGGTDTQYF.

The rearrangement links TRBV6-1 to TRBJ2-3; maybe TRBD2 (5 bases). CDR1 is MNHNS and CDR2 is SASEGT in the germline V gene. The CDR3 has 15 residues. Trimming took off 1 base at V and 0 bases at J, with 8 bases between the two ends. The CDR3 loop reads CASSEGGLSTDTQYF. The CDR3 coding sequence is TGTGCCAGCAGTGAAGGCGGGCTGAGCACAGATACGCAGTATTTT.

The chain combines TRBV14 with TRBJ2-5; TRBD1 might be the D (5 bases). The CDR3 has 13 amino acids. With 3 bases removed from V and 5 bases from J, the gap between germline ends came to 10 bases. The germline gives CDR1 SGHDN, CDR2 FVKESK. The CDR3 DNA sequence: TGTGCCAGCAGCCAGTGGGGCTGGGAGACCCAGTACTTC. The encoded protein is CASSQWGWETQYF.

The chain uses TRBV5-1 and TRBJ2-3; D is uncertain. The CDR3 is 17 amino acids. Germline loops: CDR1 SGHRS, CDR2 YFSETQ. Trimming pared 0 bases from V and 0 bases from J, leaving 14 bases between. CDR3 DNA: TGCGCCAGCAGCTTGGTACGGGCAGGCCTAAGCACAGATACGCAGTATTTT. Encoded protein: CASSLVRAGLSTDTQYF.

The chain has TRBV7-9 and TRBJ2-1; 8 nucleotides match TRBD2. Germline CDR1 SEHNR, CDR2 FQNEAQ (reference sequence). With 3 bases clipped from V and 5 bases from J, the junction kept 9 bases outside the gene matches. The CDR3 spans 16 residues. The CDR3 reads CASSFRTGRANNEQFF. CDR3 nucleotide sequence: TGTGCCAGCAGCTTTCGTACCGGGAGGGCCAACAATGAGCAGTTCTTC.

This chain's CDR3 is CASRPIQGLTEAFF. The CDR3, as DNA: TGTGCCAGCAGGCCAATACAGGGATTGACTGAAGCTTTCTTT. The chain combines TRBV28 with TRBJ1-1; D is perhaps TRBD1 (6 bases). Germline CDR1 and CDR2: MDHEN and SYDVKM. CDR3 length: 14 amino acids. V lost 6 bases, J lost 5 bases, and 16 bases lay in between.

This clone was found once. The CDR3 reads CASSNAGTVQETQYF. In DNA form, the CDR3 reads TGTGCCAGCAGCAATGCCGGGACAGTCCAAGAGACCCAGTACTTC. The gene calls are TRBV5-4 and TRBJ2-5; 7 bases fit TRBD1. V was pared by 4 bases and J by 1 base, with 7 bases of the junction left unmatched. The length of the CDR3 is 15 residues. Germline V CDR1 and CDR2: SGHNT, YYREEE (reference sequence).

As for this clone: This specimen includes other DNA sequences encoding the same CDR3. The chain has TRBV4-1 and TRBJ2-5; D unclear. The germline CDR1 and CDR2 sequences are MGHRA and YSYEKL. Trimming shortened V by 1 base and J by 4 bases, and 7 bases separated the two germline ends. This CDR3 comprises 13 residues. CDR3 sequence (DNA): TGCGCCAGCAGCCAAGTGGTCCGAGAGACCCAGTACTTC. Residues: CASSQVVRETQYF.

J is TRBJ2-1 and V is TRBV4-1; D possibly corresponds to TRBD2 (6 bases). Trimming stripped 2 bases from V and 3 bases from J, with 14 bases between. The CDR3 spans 16 residues. Germline V lookup: CDR1 MGHRA, CDR2 YSYEKL. In DNA form, the CDR3 reads TGCGCCAGCAGCCAAAATCCGGGGGTTGGCTACAATGAGCAGTTCTTC. Translated: CASSQNPGVGYNEQFF.

The J gene is TRBJ1-5, the V gene TRBV4-1; D call uncertain. Germline CDR1 and CDR2: MGHRA and YSYEKL. Trimming stripped 3 bases from V and 2 bases from J, with 2 bases between. There are 12 residues in the CDR3. For the CDR3, the DNA is TGCGCCAGCAGCCACGGCAATCAGCCCCAGCATTTT. Its translation is CASSHGNQPQHF.

The chain joins TRBV5-1 to TRBJ2-1; the D gene is possibly TRBD2 (5 bases). CDR1 is SGHRS, CDR2 YFSETQ, per germline. This CDR3 is 11 amino acids long. The V end was cut by 5 bases, the J end by 10 bases, with 10 bases between. The CDR3 coding sequence is TGCGCCAGCAGTTTGAGGGAGGAGCAGTTCTTC. Translated, it gives CASSLREEQFF. The entire variable domain, with the rest obtained from reference TRBV5-1 and TRBJ2-1, is as follows: KAGVTQTPRYLIKTRGQQVTLSCSPISGHRSVSWYQQTPGQGLQFLFEYFSETQRNKGNFPGRFSGRQFSNSRSEMNVSTLELGDSALYLCASSLREEQFFGPGTRLTVL.

The chain uses TRBV28 and TRBJ2-2; no clear D gene. This CDR3 is 13 amino acids long. The germline gives CDR1 MDHEN, CDR2 SYDVKM. V dropped 6 bases and J dropped 6 bases, with 11 bases sitting between them. The CDR3 DNA sequence: TGTGCCAGCAGATTAGTTGTGGCCGGGGAGCTGTTTTTT. It yields the protein CASRLVVAGELFF.

The CDR3 DNA follows: TGTGCCAGCAGCTTAGGGTACGGGAACACCGGGGAGCTGTTTTTT. As protein: CASSLGYGNTGELFF. This sequence joins TRBV11-2 and TRBJ2-2; no clear D gene. CDR1 and CDR2 from the germline V gene are SGHAT and FQNNGV. The CDR3 is made up of 15 amino acids. The V end lost 1 base, the J end lost 1 base, and 7 bases lay between the germline ends.

This CDR3 reads CAWKRGGRRETQYF. The CDR3 nucleotides are TGTGCCTGGAAGAGGGGCGGGAGGCGAGAGACCCAGTACTTC. The V and J genes are TRBV30 and TRBJ2-5; 8 bases agree with TRBD2. V trimming: 4 bases; J trimming: 4 bases; junction bases outside the gene matches: 8. The germline gives CDR1 GTSNPN, CDR2 SVGIG (reference sequence). The CDR3 is 14 amino acids.

In this sample, this clone turned up once. This chain uses TRBV9 with TRBJ2-3, with 13 bases fitting TRBD2. Unmatched junction bases numbered 4, after V lost 1 base and J lost 2 bases. The CDR3 has 17 residues. Looked up from germline, CDR1 is SGDLS and CDR2 is YYNGEE. The CDR3 region is CASSVTSGRDATDTQYF. DNA for the CDR3: TGTGCCAGCAGCGTAACTAGCGGGAGGGATGCCACAGATACGCAGTATTTT.

V gene TRBV30 combines with J gene TRBJ1-1; TRBD1 might be the D (5 bases). The V gene's germline CDR1 is GTSNPN and CDR2 SVGIG (reference sequence). Trimming left V 5 bases short and J 1 base short, with 11 bases between. The CDR3 contains 13 residues. The CDR3 nucleotides read TGTGCCTGGGAACAGGAGAGGAACACTGAAGCTTTCTTT. Its protein is CAWEQERNTEAFF.

CDR3 protein: CASSPGGRKTDTQYF. The DNA for the CDR3 is TGTGCCAGCTCACCAGGTGGGAGGAAAACAGATACGCAGTATTTT. The V and J genes are TRBV18 and TRBJ2-3; D possibly corresponds to TRBD2 (6 bases). Germline CDR1 reads KGHSH; CDR2 reads LQKENI. The CDR3 contains 15 residues. V lost 2 bases to trimming and J lost 3 bases, with 12 bases between them. The full variable domain, in which reference TRBV18 and TRBJ2-3 provide the parts outside the CDR3, is NAGVMQNPRHLVRRRGQEARLRCSPMKGHSHVYWYRQLPEEGLKFMVYLQKENIIDESGMPKERFSAEFPKEGPSILRIQQVVRGDSAAYFCASSPGGRKTDTQYFGPGTRLTVL.

A word on this clone: The junction does not match germline at one end; this may be a read error. The chain uses TRBV30 and TRBJ1-2, with D uncertain. CDR1 is GTSNPN and CDR2 is SVGIG in the germline V gene (reference sequence). The CDR3 covers 13 residues. CDR3 amino acids: CAWSGLPNHGYTF. The CDR3 region has the DNA TGTGCCTGGAGTGGTTTGCCTAACCATGGCTACACCTTC. Combining the CDR3 with reference TRBV30 and TRBJ1-2 gives the whole variable domain SQTIHQWPATLVQPVGSPLSLECTVEGTSNPNLYWYRQAAGRGLQLLFYSVGIGQISSEVPQNLSASRPQDRQFILSSKKLLLSDSGFYLCAWSGLPNHGYTFGSGTRLTVV.

Points on this clone: At the DNA level, this CDR3 is encoded by other sequences in the same sample as well. The chain couples TRBV4-1 to TRBJ2-5; D is undetermined. The CDR3 has 13 residues. V gave up 4 bases and J gave up 2 bases, with 8 bases separating them. Per the germline V gene, CDR1 is MGHRA and CDR2 is YSYEKL. CDR3 loop: CASSRGIQETQYF. CDR3 sequence (DNA): TGCGCCAGCAGCCGAGGTATTCAAGAGACCCAGTACTTC.

The gene calls are TRBV7-9 and TRBJ1-3; the D is unclear. V gave up 1 base and J gave up 4 bases, with 8 bases separating them. The CDR3 totals 14 residues. Germline V lookup: CDR1 SEHNR, CDR2 FQNEAQ (reference sequence). The DNA of the CDR3 is TGTGCCAGCAGCTTAGAGGGAAAAGGAAACACCATATATTTT. This gives the protein CASSLEGKGNTIYF.

This clone was counted once. The rearrangement links TRBV14 to TRBJ1-3, with D uncertain. Per the germline V gene, CDR1 is SGHDN and CDR2 is FVKESK. The CDR3 contains 14 residues. V lost 4 bases to trimming and J lost 1 base, with 8 bases between them. In DNA, the CDR3 is TGTGCCAGCAGCCGAGGGAATTCTGGAAACACCATATATTTT. Translation: CASSRGNSGNTIYF.

The chain joins TRBV6-1 to TRBJ1-1; 10 nucleotides match TRBD1. The CDR3 length is 13 residues. Per germline, CDR1 MNHNS and CDR2 SASEGT. Unmatched junction bases numbered 6, after V lost 4 bases and J lost 10 bases. As DNA, the CDR3 is TGTGCCAGCAGTGTAGGGGACAGGGGAACAGCTTTCTTT. This sequence encodes CASSVGDRGTAFF.

The chain couples TRBV2 to TRBJ1-4; D ambiguous. Per the germline V gene, CDR1 is SNHLY and CDR2 is FYNNEI. The germline V and J ends were trimmed by 4 bases and 6 bases, with 9 bases remaining between them. The length of the CDR3 is 13 residues. CDR3: CASSVWGDEKLFF. The CDR3 nucleotides are TGTGCCAGCAGTGTCTGGGGAGATGAAAAACTGTTTTTT. The variable domain in full, completed from reference TRBV2 and TRBJ1-4, reads EPEVTQTPSHQVTQMGQEVILRCVPISNHLYFYWYRQILGQKVEFLVSFYNNEISEKSEIFDDQFSVERPDGSNFTLKIRSTKLEDSAMYFCASSVWGDEKLFFGSGTQLSVL.

This chain uses TRBV4-3 with TRBJ1-4; D may be TRBD1 (6 bases). The CDR3 extends over 16 amino acids. Trimming left V 0 bases short and J 8 bases short, with 16 bases between. The germline gives CDR1 LGHNA, CDR2 YSLEER. The CDR3 here is CASSQDRGVKGEKLFF. The CDR3 DNA sequence: TGCGCCAGCAGCCAAGATAGGGGGGTTAAGGGGGAAAAACTGTTTTTT.

The chain couples TRBV7-8 to TRBJ2-5; 13 bases agree with TRBD2. The V gene's germline CDR1 is SGHVS and CDR2 FQNEAQ. Germline trimming cut 5 bases from V and 2 bases from J; bases unmatched to any gene: 5. The CDR3 length is 16 residues. CDR3 in DNA: TGTGCCAGCAGCCAGGGACTAGCGGGGCCACAAGAGACCCAGTACTTC. Translated, it gives CASSQGLAGPQETQYF.